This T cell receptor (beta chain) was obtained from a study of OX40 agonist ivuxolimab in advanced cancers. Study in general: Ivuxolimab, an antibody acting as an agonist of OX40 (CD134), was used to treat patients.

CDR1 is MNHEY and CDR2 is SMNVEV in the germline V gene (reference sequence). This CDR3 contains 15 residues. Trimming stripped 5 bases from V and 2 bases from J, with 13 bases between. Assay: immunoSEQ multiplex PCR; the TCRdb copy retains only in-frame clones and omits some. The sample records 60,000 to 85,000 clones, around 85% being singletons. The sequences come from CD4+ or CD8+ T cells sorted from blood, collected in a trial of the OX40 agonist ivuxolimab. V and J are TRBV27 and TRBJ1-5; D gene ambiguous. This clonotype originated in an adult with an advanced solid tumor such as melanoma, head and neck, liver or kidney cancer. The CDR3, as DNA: TGTGCCAGCAGTGCTGATATGCTGGGCAATCAGCCCCAGCATTTT. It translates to CASSADMLGNQPQHF.